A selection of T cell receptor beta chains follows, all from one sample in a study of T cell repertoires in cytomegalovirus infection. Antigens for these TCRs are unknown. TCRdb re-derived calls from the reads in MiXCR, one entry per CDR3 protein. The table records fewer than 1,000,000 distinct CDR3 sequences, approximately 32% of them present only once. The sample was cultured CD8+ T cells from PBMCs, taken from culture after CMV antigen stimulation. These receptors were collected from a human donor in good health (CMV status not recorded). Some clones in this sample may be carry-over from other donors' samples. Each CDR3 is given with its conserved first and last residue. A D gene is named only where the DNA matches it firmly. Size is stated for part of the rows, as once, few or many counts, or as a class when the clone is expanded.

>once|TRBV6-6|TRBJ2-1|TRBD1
TGTGCCAGCAGTTACCCCAGGACAGGGGGCTCGAGGAATGAGCAGTTCTTC
CASSYPRTGGSRNEQFF
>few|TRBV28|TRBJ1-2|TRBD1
TGTGCCAGCACGTTCGGGGACAGTCCCTATGGCTACACCTTC
CASTFGDSPYGYTF
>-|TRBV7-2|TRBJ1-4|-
TGTGCCAGCAGCTTAGAGGGGTCCTCTAATGAAAAACTGTTTTTT
CASSLEGSSNEKLFF
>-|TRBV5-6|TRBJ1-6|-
TGTGCCAGCAGTCACTCACAGGAGAGCTCCTATAATTCACCCCTCCACTTT
CASSHSQESSYNSPLHF
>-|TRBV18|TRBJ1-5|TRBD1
TGTGCCAGCTCACCAAGGGGGCTTGGCAATCAGCCCCAGCATTTT
CASSPRGLGNQPQHF
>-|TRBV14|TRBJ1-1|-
TGTGCCAGCAGCCATATGTACCCTGAAGCTTTCTTT
CASSHMYPEAFF
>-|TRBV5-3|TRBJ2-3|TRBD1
TGTGCCAGAAGCTGGACCGGGACAGGGATGGCAGATACGCAGTATTTT
CARSWTGTGMADTQYF
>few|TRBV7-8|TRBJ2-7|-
TGTGCCAGCAGCTTAGCGGCCACCTCCTACGAGCAGTACTTC
CASSLAATSYEQYF
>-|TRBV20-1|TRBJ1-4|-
TGCAGTGCTACAACGGGACACCGGTTCCAAGTTGGTAAACTGTTTTTT
CSATTGHRFQVGKLFF
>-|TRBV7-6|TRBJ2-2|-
TGTGCTAGCAGCTTAGCTCGGGGATCGAACACCGGGGAGCTGTTTTTT
CASSLARGSNTGELFF
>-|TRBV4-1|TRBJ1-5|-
TGCGCCAGCAGCCAAGATCCACAGGCCGTGGGGCCCCAGCATTTT
CASSQDPQAVGPQHF
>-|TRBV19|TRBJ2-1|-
TGTGCCAGTAGTTCTATGAATGAGCAGTTCTTC
CASSSMNEQFF
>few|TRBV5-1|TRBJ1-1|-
TGCGCCAGCCGGGAATCGAACACTGAAGCTTTCTTT
CASRESNTEAFF
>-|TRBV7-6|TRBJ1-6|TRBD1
TGTGCCAGCAGCGAAGGGACAGCAGATAATTCACCCCTCCACTTT
CASSEGTADNSPLHF
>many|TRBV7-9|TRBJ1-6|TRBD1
TGTGCCAGCAGCCTAGGGGGACAGGGGCCAGAGTCCTATAATTCACCCCTCCACTTT
CASSLGGQGPESYNSPLHF
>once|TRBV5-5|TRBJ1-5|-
TGTGCCAGCAGCTTAGGGAGGGTTCGTCAGCCCCAGCATTTT
CASSLGRVRQPQHF
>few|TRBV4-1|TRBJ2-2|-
TGCGCCAGCAACCAGGTTACCGGGGAGCTGTTTTTT
CASNQVTGELFF
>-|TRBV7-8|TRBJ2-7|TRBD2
TGTACCAGCAGCTTAGAAATAGCGGGGACTTACGAGCAGTACTTC
CTSSLEIAGTYEQYF
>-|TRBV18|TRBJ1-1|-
TGTGCCAGCTCACACTTTCTTAGGAGCCCGTGGGACACTGAAGCTTTCTTT
CASSHFLRSPWDTEAFF
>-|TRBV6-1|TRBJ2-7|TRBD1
TGTGCCAGCAGGGCCGACAGGGTCGAGCAGTACTTC
CASRADRVEQYF
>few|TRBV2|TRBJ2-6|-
TGTGCCAGCAGTACTCAGGGGTTCGATAAGGATGGGGCCAACGTCCTGACTTTC
CASSTQGFDKDGANVLTF
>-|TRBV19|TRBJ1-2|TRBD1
TGTGCCAGTAGTGTCCCCGACAGGGATGGCTACACCTTC
CASSVPDRDGYTF
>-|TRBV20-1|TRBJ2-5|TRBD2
TGCAGTGCTCCCCCAGGGGGACTAGCGGGGTTTTCCCCGGAGACCCAGTACTTC
CSAPPGGLAGFSPETQYF
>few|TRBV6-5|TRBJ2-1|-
TGTGCCAGCAGTCCACAGGATAGCTCCTACAATGAGCAGTTCTTC
CASSPQDSSYNEQFF
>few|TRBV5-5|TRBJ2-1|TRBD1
TGTGCCAGCAGCCAGACAGGGTTGGCCTACAATGAGCAGTTCTTC
CASSQTGLAYNEQFF
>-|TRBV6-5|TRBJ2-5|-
TGTGCCAGCAGTCCGCTTGGTCAGTATTACCAAGAGACCCAGTACTTC
CASSPLGQYYQETQYF
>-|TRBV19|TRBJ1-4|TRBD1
TGTGCCAGTAGTCCCGGACAGGTGGCGGATGAAAAACTGTTTTTT
CASSPGQVADEKLFF
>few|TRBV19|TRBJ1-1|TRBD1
TGTGCCAGTAGTATGGGACAGGGACTTGGTGAAGCTTTCTTT
CASSMGQGLGEAFF
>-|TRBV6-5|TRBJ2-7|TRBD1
TGTGCCAGCAGTCAACCAGGGGGCCCTTTGTACGAGCAGTACTTC
CASSQPGGPLYEQYF
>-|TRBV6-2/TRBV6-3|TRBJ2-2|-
TGTGCCAGCAGTTACTCGCCCTACACCGGGGAGCTGTTTTTT
CASSYSPYTGELFF
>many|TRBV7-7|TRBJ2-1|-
TGTGCTAGCAGCTTGGCCGGGGGTATGCTGAGCTCCTACAATGAGCAGTTCTTC
CASSLAGGMLSSYNEQFF
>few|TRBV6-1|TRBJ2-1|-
TGTGCCATCAGGTACAATGAGCAGTTCTTC
CAIRYNEQFF
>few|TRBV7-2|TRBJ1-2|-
TGTGCCAGCAGCTCTTCGTGGATCGACGATGGCTACACCTTC
CASSSSWIDDGYTF
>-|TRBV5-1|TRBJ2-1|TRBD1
TGCGCCAGCGGCACGGGGACAGGGGATTCTTATGAGCAGTTCTTC
CASGTGTGDSYEQFF
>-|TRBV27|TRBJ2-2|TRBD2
TGTGCCAGCAGTTTTCGGCGGGGGGGTGACGGGGAGCTGTTTTTT
CASSFRRGGDGELFF
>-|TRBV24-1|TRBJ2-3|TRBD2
TGTGCCACCAGTGATCTGACTAGCGGGAGCACAGATACGCAGTATTTT
CATSDLTSGSTDTQYF
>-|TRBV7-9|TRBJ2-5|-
TGTGCCAGCAGCCCTATCCCCGACTTGTACCAAGAGACCCAGTACTTC
CASSPIPDLYQETQYF
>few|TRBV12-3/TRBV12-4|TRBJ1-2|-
TGTGCCAGTGCTGATATTTTGTTTGGCTACACCTTC
CASADILFGYTF
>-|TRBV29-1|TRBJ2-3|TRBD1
TGCAGCGTTGGCCGGGACAGGCCCACAGATACGCAGTATTTT
CSVGRDRPTDTQYF
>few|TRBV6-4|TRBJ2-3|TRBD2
TGTGCCAGCAGTGAGATACCTAGCGGGGATTTAGATACGCAGTATTTT
CASSEIPSGDLDTQYF
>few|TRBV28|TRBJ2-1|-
TGTGCCAGCAGAAGCCCTCGACAGGAAGGCAATGAGCAGTTCTTC
CASRSPRQEGNEQFF
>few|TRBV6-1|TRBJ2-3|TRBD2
TGTGCCAGCAGCGATCTACCTCAAGCGGGGGCTGGAGATACGCAGTATTTT
CASSDLPQAGAGDTQYF
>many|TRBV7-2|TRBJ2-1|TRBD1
TGTGCCAGCAGCTTTAGGACAGGGGGCAGGGATGAGCAGTTCTTC
CASSFRTGGRDEQFF
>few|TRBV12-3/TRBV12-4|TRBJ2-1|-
TGTGCCAGCACCCTACGGTCCTTCGACAATGAGCAGTTCTTC
CASTLRSFDNEQFF
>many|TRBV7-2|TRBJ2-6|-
TGTGCCAGCAGCGCTTACTCTGGGGCCAACGTCCTGACTTTC
CASSAYSGANVLTF
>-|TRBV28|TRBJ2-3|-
TGTGCCAGCAGTTTATATTTGGCGGGCACCACAGATACGCAGTATTTT
CASSLYLAGTTDTQYF
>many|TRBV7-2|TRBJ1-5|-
TGTGCCAGCAGCTTAAATGGGGTATCCAGAAGCAATCAGCCCCAGCATTTT
CASSLNGVSRSNQPQHF
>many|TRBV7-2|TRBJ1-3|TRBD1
TGTGCCAGCAGCGATGACAGGGCGGCCTTCTCTGGAAACACCATATATTTT
CASSDDRAAFSGNTIYF